The T cell receptor (beta chain) described here comes from a study of Siglec-9 on CD8 T cells in melanoma. The table came from immunoSEQ multiplex PCR; TCRdb's copy has only in-frame clones and leaves some out. The table records 36,000 or so clones, roughly four fifths of them present only once. Sequenced material: Siglec-9- CD8+ T cells sorted from blood. The receptor's source is a human donor in good health.

The CDR3 region is CSVEPTDLQETQYF. The CDR3 DNA sequence: TGCAGCGTAGAACCGACAGATCTCCAAGAGACCCAGTACTTC. This chain connects TRBV29-1 to TRBJ2-5; TRBD1 might be the D (5 bases). CDR3 length: 14 residues. Germline-derived CDR1 and CDR2 are SQVTM and ANQGSEA. Trimming took off 6 bases at V and 1 base at J, with 15 bases between the two ends.